This T cell receptor (beta chain) was recovered during a study of cytomegalovirus exposure and HLA in healthy donors. Regarding the study as a whole: Cytomegalovirus association was assigned to some 160 TCR beta chains.

Both 60 Vbeta primers and 13 Jbeta primers went into the PCR. Using immunoSEQ multiplex PCR, the repertoire was profiled, and TCRdb retains in-frame clones only, with some absent. The data show 140,000 to 150,000 clones, approximately 70% seen once. Comments on this clone: Its specificity is not known.

Per the germline V gene, CDR1 is SGHTA and CDR2 is FQGNSA. Trimming took off 5 bases at V and 1 base at J, with 13 bases between the two ends. The CDR3 runs to 15 residues. The chain joins TRBV7-2 to TRBJ2-3, with a possible D match to TRBD2 (6 bases). The source of this sequence is a woman aged 60-70 years in good health and CMV-seronegative. The sample taken for sequencing was PBMCs. CDR3 coding DNA: TGTGCCAGCAGCCCCGCGGGGCGGGGCACAGATACGCAGTATTTT. Protein: CASSPAGRGTDTQYF.